Each of the 32 T cell receptor beta chains below was sequenced from the same sample in a study of technical replicates of blood from several donors (dated by TCRdb to between 2016 and 2019). Library construction relied on the immunoSEQ multiplex PCR assay. Sourced from immuneACCESS, this table was stored by TCRdb with only in-frame sequences that have V and J called. A share of the clones is absent; for the studies checked, an unresolved V gene accounts for under half, and the remainder has no known explanation. The sample contains over 60,000 clones, roughly 93% of them found a single time. 0.25% of the sample lies in the top ten. Input material: T cells isolated from PBMCs. These receptors were taken from a human donor in good health.

The rearrangement uses TRBV6-5 and TRBJ2-3, with 7 bases fitting TRBD2. The V gene end was trimmed by 4 bases and the J gene end by 2 bases; junction bases not matched to a gene: 6. This CDR3 contains 15 residues. Germline lookup yields CDR1 MNHEY and CDR2 SVGAGI. DNA for the CDR3: TGTGCCAGCAGTTTAAGAGCGGGAAACACAGATACGCAGTATTTT. This translates into CASSLRAGNTDTQYF.

The chain couples TRBV28 to TRBJ1-3; D gene ambiguous. CDR3 length equals 15 residues. Germline CDR1 is MDHEN and CDR2 is SYDVKM. Trimming pared 7 bases from V and 0 bases from J, leaving 13 bases between. The CDR3 loop is CASTQAATSGNTIYF. CDR3 coding DNA: TGTGCCAGCACTCAGGCTGCCACCTCTGGAAACACCATATATTTT. Drawing the rest from reference TRBV28 and TRBJ1-3, the complete variable domain is DVKVTQSSRYLVKRTGEKVFLECVQDMDHENMFWYRQDPGLGLRLIYFSYDVKMKEKGDIPEGYSVSREKKERFSLILESASTNQTSMYLCASTQAATSGNTIYFGEGSWLTVV.

The CDR3: CASSLGAGNTEAFF. The CDR3 region has the DNA TGTGCCAGCAGCTTAGGAGCTGGGAACACTGAAGCTTTCTTT. This chain links TRBV7-8 with TRBJ1-1; D is unresolved. This CDR3 is 14 amino acids long. Trimming took 1 base from V and 1 from J, leaving 7 bases between them. Germline CDR1 is SGHVS and CDR2 is FQNEAQ.

V usage is TRBV5-4 and J usage is TRBJ2-7; 8 nucleotides match TRBD2. The V gene's germline CDR1 is SGHNT and CDR2 YYREEE (reference sequence). The V and J ends lost 4 bases and 4 bases, in that order; junction bases with no gene match: 7. This CDR3 is 14 amino acids long. The CDR3 DNA sequence: TGTGCCAGCAGCCCGGGGGGACTAGGATACGAGCAGTACTTC. Residues: CASSPGGLGYEQYF.

The V gene is TRBV6-5, the J gene TRBJ2-2; no clear D. Germline values: CDR1 MNHEY, CDR2 SVGAGI. The CDR3 is 15 residues long. With 7 bases removed from V and 0 bases from J, the gap between germline ends came to 12 bases. CDR3 sequence (DNA): TGTGCCAGCACCCAGTGGCGGTCGAACACCGGGGAGCTGTTTTTT. It specifies CASTQWRSNTGELFF.

This clone appeared a single time. This chain links TRBV10-2 with TRBJ2-7, with D possibly matching TRBD1 (5 bases). The CDR3 covers 13 residues. CDR1 and CDR2 from the germline V gene are WSHSY and SAAADI. V lost 6 bases to trimming and J lost 2 bases, with 11 bases between them. CDR3 bases: TGCGCCAGCAGGGACACTGAAACCTACGAGCAGTACTTC. It translates to CASRDTETYEQYF.

The chain recombines TRBV19 with TRBJ2-7; 9 nucleotides match TRBD1. Germline-derived CDR1 and CDR2 are LNHDA and SQIVND (reference sequence). V dropped 1 base and J dropped 4; count of bases not matched to a gene: 5. The CDR3 totals 15 residues. Here the CDR3 DNA reads TGTGCCAGTAGTATAGGAGGGACAGGGAGTTACGAGCAGTACTTC. It codes for CASSIGGTGSYEQYF.

The chain uses TRBV27 and TRBJ1-1, with no clear D. Trimming cost V 6 bases and J 2 bases, with 13 bases left between them. This CDR3 is built from 14 residues. Germline assignment: CDR1 MNHEY and CDR2 SMNVEV (reference sequence). The CDR3 DNA reads as TGTGCCAGCAGCCCCCGAAACCTAAACACTGAAGCTTTCTTT. This sequence encodes CASSPRNLNTEAFF.

V gene TRBV18 combines with J gene TRBJ1-6; no firm D call. V lost 4 bases and J lost 7, with 8 bases in between. The CDR3 contains 13 residues. The V gene's germline CDR1 is KGHSH and CDR2 LQKENI. CDR3 DNA sequence: TGTGCCAGCTCACAGGAGAAGAATTCACCCCTCCACTTT. Translating gives CASSQEKNSPLHF. The full variable domain, completed using reference TRBV18 and TRBJ1-6, is NAGVMQNPRHLVRRRGQEARLRCSPMKGHSHVYWYRQLPEEGLKFMVYLQKENIIDESGMPKERFSAEFPKEGPSILRIQQVVRGDSAAYFCASSQEKNSPLHFGNGTRLTVT.

The chain recombines TRBV9 with TRBJ1-3; TRBD1 matches at 7 bases. The junction had 4 bases not matched to a gene; V was cut back by 3 bases and J by 7 bases. CDR1 SGDLS and CDR2 YYNGEE come from the germline V gene. This CDR3 is 13 amino acids long. CDR3 protein: CASSEGGRNTIYF. CDR3 DNA sequence: TGTGCCAGCAGCGAAGGGGGCCGGAACACCATATATTTT.

The rearrangement links TRBV11-2 to TRBJ1-2; the D gene is possibly TRBD1 (6 bases). The length of the CDR3 is 15 residues. Trimming shortened V by 3 bases and J by 5 bases, and 16 bases separated the two germline ends. Germline CDR1 reads SGHAT; CDR2 reads FQNNGV. CDR3 sequence reads: CASSLGAGLGYGYTF. The CDR3 DNA sequence: TGTGCCAGCAGCTTGGGGGCAGGGTTGGGTTATGGCTACACCTTC.

This clone was seen once. The rearrangement joins TRBV6-1 to TRBJ2-1; D may be TRBD2 (6 bases). Per the germline V gene, CDR1 is MNHNS and CDR2 is SASEGT. Trimming shortened V by 5 bases and J by 0 bases, and 11 bases separated the two germline ends. The CDR3 loop spans 15 amino acids. In nucleotides, the CDR3 is TGTGCCAGCAGTAGCCTAGCGAACTCCTACAATGAGCAGTTCTTC. Its protein is CASSSLANSYNEQFF.

This rearrangement joins TRBV5-1 to TRBJ2-7; D gene uncertain. CDR3 length equals 15 residues. CDR1 is SGHRS and CDR2 is YFSETQ in the germline V gene. Trimming took 0 bases from V and 3 from J, leaving 13 bases between them. The CDR3 here is CASSLVAGSDYEQYF. CDR3 bases: TGCGCCAGCAGCTTGGTGGCAGGTTCTGACTACGAGCAGTACTTC. The full variable domain, completed using reference TRBV5-1 and TRBJ2-7, is KAGVTQTPRYLIKTRGQQVTLSCSPISGHRSVSWYQQTPGQGLQFLFEYFSETQRNKGNFPGRFSGRQFSNSRSEMNVSTLELGDSALYLCASSLVAGSDYEQYFGPGTRLTVT.

The CDR3 reads CASSSTRGSLTDTQYF. As DNA, the CDR3 is TGTGCCAGCTCCTCAACACGGGGTAGCCTCACAGATACGCAGTATTTT. This chain uses TRBV18 with TRBJ2-3; a weak D match, TRBD2 (5 bases). The CDR3 has 16 amino acids. Germline V lookup: CDR1 KGHSH, CDR2 LQKENI. Deletions cut 6 bases from V and 2 bases from J, with 18 bases between. The full variable domain, with the rest looked up from reference TRBV18 and TRBJ2-3, is NAGVMQNPRHLVRRRGQEARLRCSPMKGHSHVYWYRQLPEEGLKFMVYLQKENIIDESGMPKERFSAEFPKEGPSILRIQQVVRGDSAAYFCASSSTRGSLTDTQYFGPGTRLTVL.

The chain recombines TRBV6-1 with TRBJ2-7; D gene unclear. CDR3 length: 11 residues. Germline-derived CDR1 and CDR2 are MNHNS and SASEGT. The germline V and J ends were trimmed by 11 bases and 2 bases, with 10 bases remaining between them. The CDR3 region has the DNA TGTGCCGTAGAGGATACCTACGAGCAGTACTTC. Its protein product is CAVEDTYEQYF.

This clone was counted a single time. The V and J genes are TRBV7-9 and TRBJ2-7; D is uncertain. The CDR3 loop spans 13 amino acids. Trimming stripped 1 base from V and 5 bases from J, with 9 bases between. Germline V gives CDR1 SEHNR, CDR2 FQNEAQ (reference sequence). CDR3 sequence (DNA): TGTGCCAGCAGCTTAGGAGTAATAAACGAGCAGTACTTC. This gives the protein CASSLGVINEQYF.

The chain is built from TRBV10-2 and TRBJ2-7; the match to TRBD1 covers 8 bases. Looked up from germline, CDR1 is WSHSY and CDR2 is SAAADI. J gave up 3 bases and V 0 bases, and 4 bases lay outside the gene matches. The CDR3 has 15 residues. DNA for the CDR3: TGCGCCAGCAGTGAGTCAGGACAGGGAGGCTACGAGCAGTACTTC. This sequence encodes CASSESGQGGYEQYF.

CDR3 protein: CASFLYPPGISYEQYF. CDR3 nucleotides: TGTGCCAGCTTCCTTTACCCCCCCGGGATTTCCTACGAGCAGTACTTC. The V and J genes are TRBV2 and TRBJ2-7; possibly TRBD2 for D (5 bases). With 8 bases removed from V and 1 base from J, the gap between germline ends came to 21 bases. CDR1 is SNHLY and CDR2 is FYNNEI in the germline V gene. The CDR3 has 16 residues.

The chain carries TRBV13 and TRBJ2-1; TRBD1 matches 7 bases. V gave up 3 bases and J gave up 5 bases; unmatched junction bases: 10. This CDR3 comprises 16 residues. Germline CDR1 reads PRHDT; CDR2 reads FYEKMQ (reference sequence). This chain's CDR3 is CASSLGPAGGHNEQFF. For the CDR3, the DNA is TGTGCCAGCAGCTTGGGCCCGGCAGGGGGACACAATGAGCAGTTCTTC.

The chain carries TRBV19 and TRBJ1-5; 7 bases line up with TRBD1. J was trimmed by 1 base and V by 7 bases; bases with no gene match: 7. Germline loops: CDR1 LNHDA, CDR2 SQIVND (reference sequence). This CDR3 region has 15 residues. The CDR3 DNA sequence: TGTGCCAGTATCCACAGGGGCCTGAGCAATCAGCCCCAGCATTTT. This encodes CASIHRGLSNQPQHF.

CDR3 bases: TGCGCCAGCAGCCGCGACCAGGGGCCTAATGAAAAACTGTTTTTT. It translates to CASSRDQGPNEKLFF. The chain joins TRBV5-1 to TRBJ1-4, with D perhaps matching TRBD1 (6 bases). The CDR3 covers 15 residues. V gave up 4 bases and J gave up 3 bases, with 13 bases separating them. Germline V gene data show CDR1 as SGHRS and CDR2 as YFSETQ.

The rearrangement joins TRBV10-1 to TRBJ2-1, with D possibly TRBD2 on 6 matching bases. The germline V gene encodes CDR1 WNHNN and CDR2 SYGVQD (reference sequence). V lost 0 bases to trimming and J lost 5 bases, with 11 bases between them. This CDR3 is built from 15 residues. This CDR3 is CASSESAGRDNEQFF. Here the CDR3 DNA reads TGCGCCAGCAGTGAGTCCGCGGGACGGGACAATGAGCAGTTCTTC.

This sequence joins TRBV5-6 and TRBJ2-5, with TRBD2 as a possible D gene (5 bases). Germline CDR1 is SGHDT and CDR2 is YYEEEE. Between the trimmed V and J ends, which lost 3 bases and 5 bases, there was a span of 17 bases. There are 15 residues in the CDR3. In DNA, the CDR3 is TGTGCCAGCAGCTGGTCAGCGGTAAAAAGGGAGACCCAGTACTTC. Residues: CASSWSAVKRETQYF.

V and J are TRBV28 and TRBJ2-5; 9 bases map to TRBD1. Germline CDR1 reads MDHEN; CDR2 reads SYDVKM. V was clipped by 6 bases and J by 3 bases; unmatched bases: 5. The CDR3 consists of 14 residues. CDR3 sequence reads: CASSPWTGEETQYF. CDR3 coding DNA: TGTGCCAGCAGCCCCTGGACAGGGGAAGAGACCCAGTACTTC.

The chain combines TRBV7-2 with TRBJ1-2, with D unclear. Per the germline V gene, CDR1 is SGHTA and CDR2 is FQGNSA. V lost 5 bases, J lost 5 bases, and 12 bases lay in between. CDR3 size: 13 residues. CDR3 protein: CASSPAVRYGYTF. DNA of the CDR3: TGTGCCAGCAGCCCCGCGGTACGGTATGGCTACACCTTC.

In regard to this clone: An end of the junction differs from the germline gene, which may be a read error. The gene calls are TRBV2 and TRBJ2-1, with D tentatively TRBD2 (6 bases). The CDR3 sequence is 14 residues long. Looked up from germline, CDR1 is SNHLY and CDR2 is FYNNEI. CDR3 protein: CASSETITTGLPLF. DNA for the CDR3: TGTGCCAGCAGTGAAACGATTACTACGGGACTCCCCCTCTTC.

The V call is TRBV9, the J call TRBJ2-3; D remains unclear. Germline CDR1 and CDR2: SGDLS and YYNGEE. V was pared by 4 bases and J by 2 bases, with 2 bases between. The CDR3 is 11 residues long. CDR3 DNA sequence: TGTGCCAGCAGCTACACAGATACGCAGTATTTT. Amino acid sequence: CASSYTDTQYF.

This sequence joins TRBV6-5 and TRBJ2-3, with D unclear. The CDR3 is 12 residues long. V shed 6 bases and J shed 6 bases, with 10 bases lying between them. Germline CDR1 is MNHEY and CDR2 is SVGAGI. As DNA, the CDR3 is TGTGCCAGCAGCCCCATGAGGGATACGCAGTATTTT. Its translation: CASSPMRDTQYF.

This rearrangement joins TRBV5-1 to TRBJ2-7; D might be TRBD1 (5 bases). V lost 2 bases to trimming and J lost 3 bases, with 18 bases between them. Germline CDR1 SGHRS, CDR2 YFSETQ. The CDR3 sequence is 16 residues long. The CDR3 sequence: CASSLNDRPVYYEQYF. The CDR3 nucleotides are TGCGCCAGCAGCTTAAACGACAGACCAGTTTACTACGAGCAGTACTTC.

This chain joins TRBV5-1 and TRBJ1-5; D might be TRBD1 (5 bases). Germline V lookup: CDR1 SGHRS, CDR2 YFSETQ. The CDR3 has 14 amino acids. The V end was cut by 0 bases, the J end by 5 bases, with 9 bases between. The CDR3 sequence: CASSLEGGDQPQHF. The CDR3 region has the DNA TGCGCCAGCAGCTTGGAGGGAGGGGATCAGCCCCAGCATTTT.

The rearrangement uses TRBV4-1 and TRBJ2-6; 16 nucleotides line up with TRBD2. The CDR3 has 22 amino acids. V was clipped by 4 bases and J by 3 bases; unmatched bases: 15. CDR1 MGHRA and CDR2 YSYEKL come from the germline V gene. CDR3 region: CASSLLLGTSGRDPGGANVLTF. CDR3 coding DNA: TGCGCCAGCAGCCTCCTTCTCGGGACTAGCGGGAGGGACCCCGGTGGGGCCAACGTCCTGACTTTC.

In its sample, this clone was seen a few times. This rearrangement joins TRBV7-9 to TRBJ1-1; D is possibly TRBD1 (5 bases). Trimming removed 4 bases at V and 3 bases at J, with 15 bases between. In germline, CDR1 is SEHNR, CDR2 FQNEAQ (reference sequence). The CDR3 spans 15 residues. CDR3 bases: TGTGCCAGCAGCTCGGGGGGTGGGGTTCACACTGAAGCTTTCTTT. This encodes CASSSGGGVHTEAFF.